These 22 T cell receptor beta chains were all obtained from the same sample, sequenced in a study of T cells in Graves' hyperthyroidism and ophthalmopathy. RNA transcripts yielded amplified TCR beta CDR3 regions. First-round RT-PCR with HTBI primers amplified the TCR CDR3 region. A single record per CDR3 protein comes from TCRdb applying MiXCR to the multiplex PCR reads. The sample holds around 210,000 distinct CDR3 sequences, roughly a sixth seen once. Sequenced: blood. The receptors stem from a woman in her forties or fifties with Graves' hyperthyroidism.

Ten or more counts support this clonotype. The V gene is TRBV20-1, the J gene TRBJ1-5, with D unclear. The V gene's germline CDR1 is DFQATT and CDR2 SNEGSKA (reference sequence). With 5 bases removed from V and 3 bases from J, the gap between germline ends came to 11 bases. The length of the CDR3 is 13 residues. The chain's CDR3 is CSAAPGVNQPQHF. CDR3 nucleotides: TGCAGTGCTGCGCCCGGAGTCAATCAGCCCCAGCATTTT.

V and J are TRBV12-3 or TRBV12-4 and TRBJ1-4; maybe TRBD1 (5 bases). The CDR3 spans 14 residues. V shed 2 bases and J shed 5 bases, with 9 bases lying between them. The CDR3 loop reads CASSLSGSNEKLFF. CDR3 in DNA: TGTGCCAGCAGTTTATCAGGGTCCAATGAAAAACTGTTTTTT.

This clonotype was detected ten times or more. This rearrangement joins TRBV28 to TRBJ2-4; TRBD1 aligns across 9 bases. V shed 4 bases, J shed 4 bases, and the junction held 8 bases outside the gene matches. CDR1 is MDHEN and CDR2 is SYDVKM in the germline V gene. This CDR3 spans 16 amino acids. The CDR3 nucleotides read TGTGCCAGCAGTTCCCCGGGACAGGGACGAAAAAACATTCAGTACTTC. Its translation: CASSSPGQGRKNIQYF. The whole variable domain, filled in from reference TRBV28 and TRBJ2-4, reads DVKVTQSSRYLVKRTGEKVFLECVQDMDHENMFWYRQDPGLGLRLIYFSYDVKMKEKGDIPEGYSVSREKKERFSLILESASTNQTSMYLCASSSPGQGRKNIQYFGAGTRLSVL.

This clonotype was picked up a small number of times. J is TRBJ2-3 and V is TRBV20-1, with D hard to call. The CDR3 spans 12 residues. CDR1 and CDR2 (germline): DFQATT, SNEGSKA (reference sequence). The CDR3 reads CSGRGFTDTQYF. CDR3 sequence (DNA): TGCAGCGGCCGTGGTTTCACAGATACGCAGTATTTT.

The chain recombines TRBV19 with TRBJ2-1; D is undetermined. Trimming shortened V by 0 bases and J by 4 bases, and 10 bases separated the two germline ends. The CDR3 length is 15 residues. Germline V lookup: CDR1 LNHDA, CDR2 SQIVND (reference sequence). The CDR3 region has the DNA TGTGCCAGTAGTATAGATCTTAGATCATACAATGAGCAGTTCTTC. As protein: CASSIDLRSYNEQFF.

Many counts were recorded for this clonotype. The chain carries TRBV27 and TRBJ1-1; tentatively, D is TRBD1 (5 bases). The CDR3 runs 13 residues. CDR1 and CDR2 from the germline V gene are MNHEY and SMNVEV (reference sequence). The V gene lost 4 bases and the J gene lost 5 bases, with 11 bases spanning the gap. CDR3 in DNA: TGTGCCAGCAGTTCTTATCAGGGAACTGAAGCTTTCTTT. Protein: CASSSYQGTEAFF.

This clonotype has ten or more counts. The chain joins TRBV2 to TRBJ2-4, with 10 bases aligning to TRBD2. The V gene end was trimmed by 3 bases and the J gene end by 1 base; junction bases not matched to a gene: 6. This CDR3 region has 17 residues. Germline V gene lookup returns CDR1 SNHLY and CDR2 FYNNEI. Here the CDR3 DNA reads TGTGCCAGCAGTGAGCCTAGCGGGAGTTGGGCCAAAAACATTCAGTACTTC. It specifies CASSEPSGSWAKNIQYF.

A word on this clonotype: This may be a read error, as it is one base from a much larger clone. The chain carries TRBV2 and TRBJ2-7, with TRBD2 matching 9 bases. The J call may be in error: the DNA end matches TRBJ2-1 better. The CDR3 consists of 16 residues. The germline V gene encodes CDR1 SNHLY and CDR2 FYNNEI. CDR3 coding DNA: TGTGCCAGCAGCCACTCTGGGGAAAGCGGGAGGTACGAGCAGTTCTTC. Encoded protein: CASSHSGESGRYEQFF.

CDR3 nucleotides: TGTGCCAGTAGTATCCTAACTTTTCCTGGGGCCAACGTCCTGACTTTC. This translates into CASSILTFPGANVLTF. The chain has TRBV19 and TRBJ2-6; unclear D gene. CDR1 LNHDA and CDR2 SQIVND come from the germline V gene (reference sequence). This CDR3 is 16 amino acids long. V lost 3 bases and J 2 bases, leaving 11 bases between the germline ends.

This chain links TRBV29-1 with TRBJ1-2; D is unresolved. The CDR3 is 12 amino acids. Trimming removed 2 bases at V and 8 bases at J, with 12 bases between. Looked up from germline, CDR1 is SQVTM and CDR2 is ANQGSEA. This chain's CDR3 is CSVEMSTVGYTF. CDR3 coding DNA: TGCAGCGTTGAAATGTCGACGGTCGGCTACACCTTC. The whole variable domain, remainder taken from reference TRBV29-1 and TRBJ1-2, is SAVISQKPSRDICQRGTSLTIQCQVDSQVTMMFWYRQQPGQSLTLIATANQGSEATYESGFVIDKFPISRPNLTFSTLTVSNMSPEDSSIYLCSVEMSTVGYTFGSGTRLTVV.

This clonotype showed up many times. This chain joins TRBV7-9 and TRBJ2-3; 11 positions agree with TRBD2. The CDR3 consists of 15 residues. The junction had 6 bases not matched to a gene; V was cut back by 6 bases and J by 4 bases. Germline CDR1 reads SEHNR; CDR2 reads FQNEAQ (reference sequence). CDR3 DNA: TGTGCCAGCAGACCAACTAGCGGGAGCTCAGATACGCAGTATTTT. Translating gives CASRPTSGSSDTQYF.

This clonotype has a handful of counts. The chain carries TRBV18 and TRBJ2-6, with D possibly TRBD1 on 5 matching bases. CDR1 and CDR2 (germline): KGHSH, LQKENI. Trimming cost V 1 base and J 0 bases, with 7 bases left between them. This CDR3 contains 16 residues. This CDR3 reads CASSPLQASGANVLTF. Here the CDR3 DNA reads TGTGCCAGCTCACCACTACAGGCCTCTGGGGCCAACGTCCTGACTTTC.

This clonotype showed up just a few times. The chain carries TRBV30 and TRBJ1-2; TRBD1 matches at 10 bases. Germline CDR1 GTSNPN, CDR2 SVGIG (reference sequence). The CDR3 has 16 amino acids. Trimming at V came to 2 bases and at J to 2 bases, leaving 8 bases not matched to a gene. CDR3 loop: CAWSRPGQGSNYGYTF. The CDR3 DNA reads as TGTGCCTGGAGTAGACCGGGACAGGGGTCGAACTATGGCTACACCTTC. The variable domain in full, with the rest retrieved from reference TRBV30 and TRBJ1-2, is SQTIHQWPATLVQPVGSPLSLECTVEGTSNPNLYWYRQAAGRGLQLLFYSVGIGQISSEVPQNLSASRPQDRQFILSSKKLLLSDSGFYLCAWSRPGQGSNYGYTFGSGTRLTVV.

This clonotype was recorded a few times. J is TRBJ1-5 and V is TRBV5-1; D not certain. With 0 bases removed from V and 9 bases from J, the gap between germline ends came to 10 bases. Germline V gives CDR1 SGHRS, CDR2 YFSETQ. The CDR3 has 13 residues. CDR3 sequence (DNA): TGCGCCAGCAGCTTGGTGGCCAACTCGCCCCAGCATTTT. It encodes CASSLVANSPQHF.

V usage is TRBV5-1 and J usage is TRBJ2-3; 8 nucleotides match TRBD1. The V gene's germline CDR1 is SGHRS and CDR2 YFSETQ. CDR3 length: 15 amino acids. J was trimmed by 3 bases and V by 4 bases; bases with no gene match: 7. CDR3 bases: TGCGCCAGCAGCCCTCCAGGGGGCGAGACAGATACGCAGTATTTT. This sequence encodes CASSPPGGETDTQYF.

This clonotype was counted ten times or more. The chain is built from TRBV7-2 and TRBJ2-4; D possibly corresponds to TRBD1 (6 bases). CDR1 is SGHTA, CDR2 FQGNSA, per germline. V gave up 8 bases and J gave up 7 bases, with 21 bases separating them. The CDR3 has 15 amino acids. This CDR3 is CASVKDNRQANIQYF. The DNA of the CDR3 is TGTGCCAGCGTTAAGGACAATAGACAGGCGAACATTCAGTACTTC.

The chain couples TRBV12-3 or TRBV12-4 to TRBJ2-1, with 9 bases aligning to TRBD2. The CDR3 contains 16 residues. The V gene end was trimmed by 4 bases and the J gene end by 7 bases; junction bases not matched to a gene: 11. CDR3 amino acids: CASSYPGTSSGNEQFF. The CDR3 DNA reads as TGTGCCAGCAGTTACCCCGGGACTAGCTCGGGGAATGAGCAGTTCTTC.

The sample holds many counts of this clonotype. This chain uses TRBV11-2 with TRBJ2-2; unclear D gene. Germline CDR1 is SGHAT and CDR2 is FQNNGV. The CDR3 is 14 amino acids. V was shortened by 1 base and J by 2 bases, with 5 bases between the two germline ends. CDR3 sequence reads: CASSLGHNTGELFF. The CDR3 DNA sequence: TGTGCCAGCAGCTTAGGCCACAACACCGGGGAGCTGTTTTTT.

This clonotype was detected many times. The chain carries TRBV6-1 and TRBJ1-1, with 7 bases matching TRBD1. CDR3 size: 14 residues. J lost 3 bases, V lost 5 bases, and 6 bases had no gene match. The V gene's germline CDR1 is MNHNS and CDR2 SASEGT. CDR3 coding DNA: TGTGCCAGCAGTCAGACAGGGAGGGACACTGAAGCTTTCTTT. This sequence encodes CASSQTGRDTEAFF.

This clonotype was picked up many times. The chain employs TRBV11-3 and TRBJ1-2; the D is unclear. V was trimmed by 0 bases and J by 2 bases, leaving 4 bases between them. The V gene's germline CDR1 is SGHNT and CDR2 YENEEA. The CDR3 consists of 13 residues. CDR3 DNA: TGTGCCAGCAGCTTAGAGGAAAACTATGGCTACACCTTC. Translating gives CASSLEENYGYTF.

This clonotype occurred many times. This chain uses TRBV6-1 with TRBJ1-1, with 8 bases fitting TRBD1. Germline V gives CDR1 MNHNS, CDR2 SASEGT. The CDR3 is made up of 19 amino acids. V shed 4 bases, J shed 6 bases, and the junction held 22 bases outside the gene matches. The chain's CDR3 is CASSVVEGGTGLYRAEAFF. Written as DNA, the CDR3 is TGTGCCAGCAGTGTAGTTGAAGGGGGGACAGGCTTGTACAGAGCTGAAGCTTTCTTT.

The CDR3 bases are TGCAGTGCTAGAGTAGGGGGGACAGGTCATCAGCCCCAGCATTTT. Encoded protein: CSARVGGTGHQPQHF. The chain joins TRBV20-1 to TRBJ1-5, with TRBD1 matching 8 bases. Germline V CDR1 and CDR2: DFQATT, SNEGSKA (reference sequence). The CDR3 spans 15 residues. The V and J ends lost 1 base and 5 bases, in that order; junction bases with no gene match: 7.